This TCR beta chain was captured by sequencing in a study of blood T cell repertoires in COVID-19. Overall study context: The analysed material was cDNA or gDNA that came from T cells, B-cell-depleted T cells, or PBMCs.

Those who participated ranged in age from roughly 18 to 89 years and resided in about two dozen US areas. Grouping used clinical history reported by participants in a survey and questionnaire. The CDR3 loop spans 15 amino acids. Germline V CDR1 and CDR2: GTSNPN, SVGIG (reference sequence). The ends were cut back, 1 base at V and 2 bases at J, with 14 bases in the middle. Assay used: immunoSEQ multiplex PCR; TCRdb lists only in-frame clones, some missing. This table holds about 330,000 clones, 70% to 90% found once. This receptor was taken from a woman younger than 45 who had recovered from COVID-19. The rearrangement links TRBV30 to TRBJ1-2; D perhaps matches TRBD1 (6 bases). The sequenced material came from PBMCs or T cells enriched from blood (not recorded which). CDR3 sequence: CAWSARTVGNYGYTF. CDR3 in DNA: TGTGCCTGGAGTGCTAGGACAGTAGGGAACTATGGCTACACCTTC.